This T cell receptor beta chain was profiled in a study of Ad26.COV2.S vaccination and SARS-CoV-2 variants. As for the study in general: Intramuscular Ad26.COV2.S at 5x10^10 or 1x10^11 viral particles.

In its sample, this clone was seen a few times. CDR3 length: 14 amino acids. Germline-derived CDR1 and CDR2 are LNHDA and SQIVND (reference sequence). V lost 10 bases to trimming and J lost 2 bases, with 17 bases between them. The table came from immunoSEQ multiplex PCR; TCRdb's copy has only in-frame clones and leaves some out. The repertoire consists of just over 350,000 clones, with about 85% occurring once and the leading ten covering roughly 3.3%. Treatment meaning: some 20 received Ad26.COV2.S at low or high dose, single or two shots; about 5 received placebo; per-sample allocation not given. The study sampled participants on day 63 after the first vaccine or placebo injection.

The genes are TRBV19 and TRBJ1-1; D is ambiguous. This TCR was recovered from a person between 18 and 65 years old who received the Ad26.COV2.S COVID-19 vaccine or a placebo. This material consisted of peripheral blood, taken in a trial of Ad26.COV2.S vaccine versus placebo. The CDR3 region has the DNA TGTGCCACAAACCGGGCGGATCAAAACACTGAAGCTTTCTTT. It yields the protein CATNRADQNTEAFF.